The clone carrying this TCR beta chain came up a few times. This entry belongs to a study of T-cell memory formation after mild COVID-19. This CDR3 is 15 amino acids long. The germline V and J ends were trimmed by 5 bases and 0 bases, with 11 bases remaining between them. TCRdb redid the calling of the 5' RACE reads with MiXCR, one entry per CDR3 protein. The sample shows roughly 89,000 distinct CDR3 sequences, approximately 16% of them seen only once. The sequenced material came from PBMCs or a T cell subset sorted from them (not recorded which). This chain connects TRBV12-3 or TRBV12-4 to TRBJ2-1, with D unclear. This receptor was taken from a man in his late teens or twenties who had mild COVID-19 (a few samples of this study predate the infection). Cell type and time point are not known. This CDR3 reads CASSDTSNSYNEQFF. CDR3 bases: TGTGCCAGCAGTGACACTTCAAACTCCTACAATGAGCAGTTCTTC.